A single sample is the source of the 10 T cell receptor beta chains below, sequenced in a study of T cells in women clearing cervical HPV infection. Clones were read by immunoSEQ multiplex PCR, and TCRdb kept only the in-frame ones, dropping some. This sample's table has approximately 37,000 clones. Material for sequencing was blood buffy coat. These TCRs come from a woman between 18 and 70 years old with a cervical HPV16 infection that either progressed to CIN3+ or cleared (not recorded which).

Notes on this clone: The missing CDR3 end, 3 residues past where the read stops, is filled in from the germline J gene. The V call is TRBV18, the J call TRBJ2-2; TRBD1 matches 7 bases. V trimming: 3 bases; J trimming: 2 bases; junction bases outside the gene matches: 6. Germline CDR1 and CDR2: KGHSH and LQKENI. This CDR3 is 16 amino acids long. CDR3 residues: CASSPLGQDNTGELFF. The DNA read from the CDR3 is TGTGCCAGCTCACCTCTTGGACAGGACAACACCGGGGAG. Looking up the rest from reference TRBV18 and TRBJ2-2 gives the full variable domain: NAGVMQNPRHLVRRRGQEARLRCSPMKGHSHVYWYRQLPEEGLKFMVYLQKENIIDESGMPKERFSAEFPKEGPSILRIQQVVRGDSAAYFCASSPLGQDNTGELFFGEGSRLTVL.

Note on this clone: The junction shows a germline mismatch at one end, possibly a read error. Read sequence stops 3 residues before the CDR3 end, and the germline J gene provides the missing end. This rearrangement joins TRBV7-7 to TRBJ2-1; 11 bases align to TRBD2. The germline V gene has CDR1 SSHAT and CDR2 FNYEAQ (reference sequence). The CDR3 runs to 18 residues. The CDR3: CASSFSSPGTSGYNEQFF. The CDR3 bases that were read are TGTGCTAGCAGCTTCTCCTCCCCCGGGACTAGCGGTTACAATGAG.

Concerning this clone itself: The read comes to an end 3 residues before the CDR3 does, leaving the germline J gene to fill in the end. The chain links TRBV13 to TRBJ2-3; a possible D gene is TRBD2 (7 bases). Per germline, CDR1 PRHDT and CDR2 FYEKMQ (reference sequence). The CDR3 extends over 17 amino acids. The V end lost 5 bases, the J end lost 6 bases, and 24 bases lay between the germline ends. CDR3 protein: CASSVRSGGGLGDTQYF. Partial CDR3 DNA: TGTGCCAGCAGCGTCCGCAGTGGGGGGGGCTTGGGTGATACG.

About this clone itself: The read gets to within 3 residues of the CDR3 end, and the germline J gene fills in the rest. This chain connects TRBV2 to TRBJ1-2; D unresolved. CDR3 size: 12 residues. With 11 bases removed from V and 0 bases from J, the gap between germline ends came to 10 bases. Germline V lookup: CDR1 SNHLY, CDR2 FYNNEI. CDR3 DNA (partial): TGTGCCTCCATGTTAGCTAACTATGGC. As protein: CASMLANYG. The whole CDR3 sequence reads CASMLANYGYTF.

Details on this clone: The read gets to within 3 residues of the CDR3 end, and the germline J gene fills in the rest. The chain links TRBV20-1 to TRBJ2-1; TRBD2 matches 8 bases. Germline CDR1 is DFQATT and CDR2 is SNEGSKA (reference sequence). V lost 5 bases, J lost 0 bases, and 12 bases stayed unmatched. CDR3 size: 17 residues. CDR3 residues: CSAQSGGEMSSYNEQFF. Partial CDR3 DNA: TGCAGTGCTCAAAGCGGGGGTGAAATGAGCTCCTACAATGAG.

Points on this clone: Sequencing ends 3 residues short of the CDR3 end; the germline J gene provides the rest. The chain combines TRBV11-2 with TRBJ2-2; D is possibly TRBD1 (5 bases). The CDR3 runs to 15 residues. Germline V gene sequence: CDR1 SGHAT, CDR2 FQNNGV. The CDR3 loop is CASSRYESGANVLFF. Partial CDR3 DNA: TGTGCCAGCAGTCGTTACGAATCTGGGGCCAACGTG.

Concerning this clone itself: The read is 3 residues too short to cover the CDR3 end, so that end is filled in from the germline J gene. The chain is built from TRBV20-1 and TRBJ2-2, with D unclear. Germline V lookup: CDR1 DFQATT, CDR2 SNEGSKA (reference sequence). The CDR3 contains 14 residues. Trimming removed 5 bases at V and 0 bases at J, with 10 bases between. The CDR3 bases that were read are TGCAGTGCTGAAGTGCGTTCGAACACCGGGGAG. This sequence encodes CSAEVRSNTGE. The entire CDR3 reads CSAEVRSNTGELFF.

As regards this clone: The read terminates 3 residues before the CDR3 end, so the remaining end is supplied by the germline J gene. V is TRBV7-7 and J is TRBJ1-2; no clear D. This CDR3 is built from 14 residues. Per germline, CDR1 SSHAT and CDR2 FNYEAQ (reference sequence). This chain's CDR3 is CASSPGFSTDTYTF. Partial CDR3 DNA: TGTGCCAGCAGCCCGGGGTTTAGCACAGATACC.

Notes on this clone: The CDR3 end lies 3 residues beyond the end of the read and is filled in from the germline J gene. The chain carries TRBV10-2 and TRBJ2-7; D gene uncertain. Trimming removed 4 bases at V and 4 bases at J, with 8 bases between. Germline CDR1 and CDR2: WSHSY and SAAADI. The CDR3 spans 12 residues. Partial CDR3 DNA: TGCGCCAGCAGTGCGAGCCTTTACGAG. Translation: CASSASLYE. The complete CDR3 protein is CASSASLYEQYF.

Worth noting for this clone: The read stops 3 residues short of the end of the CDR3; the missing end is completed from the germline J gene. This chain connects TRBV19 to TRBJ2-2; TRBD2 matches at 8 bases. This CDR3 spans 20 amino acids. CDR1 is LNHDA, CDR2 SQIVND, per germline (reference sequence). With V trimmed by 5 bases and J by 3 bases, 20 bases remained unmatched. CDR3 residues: CASSPQRSSGKPAYTGELFF. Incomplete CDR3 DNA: TGTGCCAGTAGTCCCCAACGTAGTAGCGGGAAGCCGGCATACACCGGGGAG. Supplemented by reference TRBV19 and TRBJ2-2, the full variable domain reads DGGITQSPKYLFRKEGQNVTLSCEQNLNHDAMYWYRQDPGQGLRLIYYSQIVNDFQKGDIAEGYSVSREKKESFPLTVTSAQKNPTAFYLCASSPQRSSGKPAYTGELFFGEGSRLTVL.